The 17 T cell receptor beta chains reported below all come from one sample, sequenced in a study of blood T cell repertoires in COVID-19. Data came from immunoSEQ multiplex PCR; TCRdb stores just in-frame clones and leaves some out. The sample records 200,000 to 250,000 clones, approximately 83% being singletons. The sample taken for sequencing was PBMCs or T cells enriched from blood (not recorded which). These receptors were collected from a woman aged 55-69 years who had recovered from COVID-19.

The chain combines TRBV6-1 with TRBJ1-2; 7 bases line up with TRBD1. CDR3 length: 12 residues. CDR1 is MNHNS, CDR2 SASEGT, per germline. V lost 2 bases, J lost 7 bases, and 1 base stayed unmatched. The CDR3 reads CASSESGGGYTF. In nucleotides, the CDR3 is TGTGCCAGCAGTGAATCAGGGGGTGGCTACACCTTC.

The chain combines TRBV5-1 with TRBJ2-3; D is possibly TRBD1 (5 bases). V dropped 0 bases and J dropped 4 bases, with 12 bases sitting between them. The CDR3 is made up of 15 amino acids. The germline V gene encodes CDR1 SGHRS and CDR2 YFSETQ. CDR3 DNA sequence: TGCGCCAGCAGCTTGGAAGGCAGGGCGGCAGATACGCAGTATTTT. Protein sequence: CASSLEGRAADTQYF.

The chain uses TRBV6-6 and TRBJ2-6, with D possibly TRBD1 on 5 matching bases. The CDR3 is made up of 15 amino acids. The germline V and J ends were trimmed by 6 bases and 0 bases, with 9 bases remaining between them. CDR1 and CDR2 from the germline V gene are MNHNY and SVGAGI (reference sequence). CDR3: CASSRRDSGANVLTF. The CDR3 coding sequence is TGTGCCAGCAGCCGCAGGGACTCTGGGGCCAACGTCCTGACTTTC.

This chain uses TRBV12-3 or TRBV12-4 with TRBJ1-2, with D unclear. This CDR3 contains 13 residues. V was pared by 3 bases and J by 3 bases, with 8 bases between. The CDR3 nucleotides read TGTGCCAGCAGTTTTCCCTTCGACTATGGCTACACCTTC. Translated, it gives CASSFPFDYGYTF.

The CDR3 DNA follows: TGCGCCAGCAGGGGGACAGTTGGCTACACCTTC. Residues: CASRGTVGYTF. The V gene is TRBV10-1, the J gene TRBJ1-2, with 7 positions matching TRBD1. CDR1 WNHNN and CDR2 SYGVQD come from the germline V gene (reference sequence). The trim removed 6 bases at V and 7 bases at J, leaving 2 bases unmatched. The CDR3 is made up of 11 amino acids.

The chain joins TRBV9 to TRBJ2-7; D not certain. In germline, CDR1 is SGDLS, CDR2 YYNGEE. Trimming removed 0 bases from V and 6 bases from J, with 16 bases in between. The CDR3 runs 15 residues. CDR3 sequence reads: CASSVVPGAYSEQYF. The CDR3 DNA sequence: TGTGCCAGCAGCGTAGTTCCGGGTGCGTATTCCGAGCAGTACTTC.

The rearrangement uses TRBV3-1 (or the pseudogene TRBV3-2) and TRBJ2-7; tentatively, D is TRBD2 (5 bases). V lost 2 bases and J lost 9, with 14 bases in between. The CDR3 is 13 residues long. Germline lookup yields CDR1 LGHDT and CDR2 YNNKEL (reference sequence). CDR3 sequence reads: CASSQTAWRTQYF. The CDR3 region has the DNA TGTGCCAGCAGCCAAACGGCCTGGAGGACGCAGTACTTC.

The genes are TRBV27 and TRBJ1-1; TRBD1 agrees at 8 bases. V gave up 2 bases and J gave up 5 bases; unmatched junction bases: 10. CDR3 length: 16 residues. CDR1 is MNHEY and CDR2 is SMNVEV in the germline V gene (reference sequence). CDR3: CASSLEGRGLGTEAFF. Written as DNA, the CDR3 is TGTGCCAGCAGTTTAGAGGGCAGGGGGCTGGGTACTGAAGCTTTCTTT.

The V gene is TRBV7-9, the J gene TRBJ1-2, with 9 bases lining up with TRBD1. Germline CDR1 reads SEHNR; CDR2 reads FQNEAQ (reference sequence). Unmatched junction bases numbered 9, after V lost 10 bases and J lost 3 bases. This CDR3 has 14 residues. The CDR3 bases are TGTGCCACCCTTCCGGGACAGGGAGACTATGGCTACACCTTC. Its translation: CATLPGQGDYGYTF.

The chain links TRBV6-5 to TRBJ2-5, with 8 bases aligning to TRBD1. This CDR3 is built from 14 residues. V trimming: 6 bases; J trimming: 6 bases; junction bases outside the gene matches: 9. Looked up from germline, CDR1 is MNHEY and CDR2 is SVGAGI. The CDR3 loop is CASSIQGGMQTQYF. The CDR3 DNA sequence: TGTGCCAGCAGCATACAGGGGGGAATGCAGACCCAGTACTTC.

This clone was counted at least ten times. The rearrangement links TRBV27 to TRBJ2-7, with 8 bases lining up with TRBD2. CDR1 MNHEY and CDR2 SMNVEV come from the germline V gene (reference sequence). The CDR3 has 15 amino acids. V gave up 3 bases and J gave up 0 bases; unmatched junction bases: 4. The CDR3 sequence is CASSFVGRASYEQYF. The DNA of the CDR3 is TGTGCCAGCAGTTTTGTCGGGAGGGCCTCCTACGAGCAGTACTTC.

The chain has TRBV10-3 and TRBJ1-3; TRBD1 matches 9 bases. This CDR3 comprises 16 residues. Trimming cost V 5 bases and J 0 bases; bases outside gene matches: 5. CDR1 and CDR2 from the germline V gene are ENHRY and SYGVKD. The CDR3 loop reads CAISRGQGNSGNTIYF. The CDR3 DNA sequence: TGTGCCATCAGTCGAGGACAGGGGAACTCTGGAAACACCATATATTTT.

The chain has TRBV5-1 and TRBJ2-1, with 11 nucleotides matching TRBD2. Per the germline V gene, CDR1 is SGHRS and CDR2 is YFSETQ. The CDR3 extends over 16 amino acids. Trimming cost V 5 bases and J 1 base; bases outside gene matches: 5. CDR3: CASRSGLAGSYNEQFF. The CDR3 DNA reads TGCGCCAGCAGATCCGGACTAGCGGGTTCCTACAATGAGCAGTTCTTC.

This sequence joins TRBV6-5 and TRBJ1-3; 10 positions match TRBD1. The trim removed 2 bases at V and 2 bases at J, leaving 3 bases unmatched. Germline-derived CDR1 and CDR2 are MNHEY and SVGAGI. There are 16 residues in the CDR3. DNA of the CDR3: TGTGCCAGCAGTTACGGGGACAGGGGTGCTGGAAACACCATATATTTT. This encodes CASSYGDRGAGNTIYF.

V usage is TRBV18 and J usage is TRBJ1-5; D remains unclear. From germline, CDR1 is KGHSH and CDR2 LQKENI. CDR3 length equals 14 residues. V was shortened by 1 base and J by 5 bases, with 9 bases between the two germline ends. The CDR3 nucleotides read TGTGCCAGCTCACCACTTGCCGGGGATCAGCCCCAGCATTTT. As protein: CASSPLAGDQPQHF.

The chain joins TRBV15 to TRBJ2-7; D possibly corresponds to TRBD1 (6 bases). V was cut by 0 bases and J by 6 bases, with 12 bases left in between. From germline, CDR1 is LNHNV and CDR2 YYDKDF (reference sequence). This CDR3 has 14 residues. The CDR3 sequence: CATSRDFTRGEQYF. CDR3 DNA sequence: TGTGCCACCAGCAGAGACTTCACCAGGGGCGAGCAGTACTTC.

This chain connects TRBV4-2 to TRBJ1-4; D is possibly TRBD1 (6 bases). The CDR3 covers 16 residues. Trimming left V 0 bases short and J 7 bases short, with 15 bases between. Germline V gene sequence: CDR1 LGHNA, CDR2 YNFKEQ. The DNA for the CDR3 is TGTGCCAGCAGCCAAGATGCCCAGGGCAGGGGTGAAAAACTGTTTTTT. This encodes CASSQDAQGRGEKLFF.